The sequence of this T cell receptor (beta chain) was determined in a study of CDR3 diversity in severe acne. TCRdb ran MiXCR on the PCR reads and lists one entry per CDR3 protein. The sample has roughly 100,000 distinct CDR3 sequences, approximately 47% seen once; the top ten hold around 11%. Germline V CDR1 and CDR2: SGHVS, FQNEAQ. The CDR3 covers 17 residues. The junction had 11 bases not matched to a gene; V was cut back by 5 bases and J by 7 bases. A few counts support this clonotype. Because it lacks the conserved phenylalanine or tryptophan at the end, this CDR3 is likely a read error. This receptor was identified in a male donor with acne. The chain recombines TRBV7-8 with TRBJ1-4; 12 bases are a match to TRBD1. The sample was blood. CDR3 sequence reads: CASSSRDRGQPGEKLFL. The CDR3 DNA follows: TGTGCCAGCAGCAGCCGGGACAGGGGGCAACCGGGTGAAAAACTGTTTCTT.